This T cell receptor beta chain was sequenced in a study of blood T cell repertoires in COVID-19. At the level of the study: Acute and convalescent COVID-19 specimens originated in the United States, Italy and Spain.

V was shortened by 2 bases and J by 4 bases, with 17 bases between the two germline ends. This CDR3 comprises 16 residues. In germline, CDR1 is MGHRA, CDR2 YSYEKL. Sequencing was performed with immunoSEQ multiplex PCR; in TCRdb, only in-frame clones are kept and a portion is missing. The sample has a few hundred thousand clones, approximately 90% seen once. The sample holds one count of this clone. This TCR came from a woman aged 45-60 years with COVID-19, enrolled during active disease. J is TRBJ2-5 and V is TRBV4-1; D may be TRBD1 (6 bases). Material: peripheral blood. In DNA, the CDR3 is TGCGCCAGCAGCCAATACCTAACAGGGTCGGTAGAGACCCAGTACTTC. This codes for CASSQYLTGSVETQYF.